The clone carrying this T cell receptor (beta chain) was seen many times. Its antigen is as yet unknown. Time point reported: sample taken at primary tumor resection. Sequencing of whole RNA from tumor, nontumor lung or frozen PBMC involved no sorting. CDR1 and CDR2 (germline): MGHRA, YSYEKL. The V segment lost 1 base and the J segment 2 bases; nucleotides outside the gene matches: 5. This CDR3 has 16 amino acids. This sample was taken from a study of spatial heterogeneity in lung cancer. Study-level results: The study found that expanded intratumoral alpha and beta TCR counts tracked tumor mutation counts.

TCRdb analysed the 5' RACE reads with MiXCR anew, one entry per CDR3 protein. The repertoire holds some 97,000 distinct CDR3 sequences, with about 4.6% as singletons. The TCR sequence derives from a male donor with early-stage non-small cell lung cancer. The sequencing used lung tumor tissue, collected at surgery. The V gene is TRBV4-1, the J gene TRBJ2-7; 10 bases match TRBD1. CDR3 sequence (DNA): TGCGCCAGCAGCCAAGTAATTGGGACAGGGGCCTACGAGCAGTACTTC. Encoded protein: CASSQVIGTGAYEQYF.